This is a list of T cell receptor beta chains from one sample in a study of blood T cells in healthy people across ages. MiXCR, run by TCRdb on the 5' RACE reads, gives a single entry per CDR3 protein. This sample has about 630,000 distinct CDR3 sequences, with over 20% found just once. Sequencing was carried out using blood. The receptors derive from a man between 65 and 85 years old in good health. Both conserved end residues are trimmed from each CDR3.

j_gene	v_gene	CDR3aa
TRBJ2-5	TRBV29-1	SVAGSGDNKILETQY
TRBJ2-7	TRBV29-1	SVNGLAGGYEQY
TRBJ2-6	TRBV20-1	SGTSGRSGANVLT
TRBJ2-1	TRBV21-1	ASRSRVSYNEQF
TRBJ1-5	TRBV20-1	SAKQAGNQPQH
.	TRBV15	ATSRDTTDQETQY
TRBJ2-3	TRBV20-1	SARVLGDTQY
TRBJ2-3	TRBV5-1	ASSFQRDTQY
TRBJ2-1	TRBV11-2	ASSPNAREQF
TRBJ2-7	TRBV5-1	ASSFNGPPEQY
TRBJ2-2	TRBV20-1	SARSIPGLAGGGNTGELF
TRBJ2-7	TRBV12-3/TRBV12-4	ASSLEGDYEQY
TRBJ1-6	TRBV3-1	ASGQGDSPLH
TRBJ1-4	TRBV12-5	ASGLGETNTNEKLF
TRBJ2-5	TRBV18	ASSPPGPGALETQY
TRBJ2-7	TRBV12-3/TRBV12-4	ASSFVRGLDEQY
.	TRBV24-1	ATSGGQGVGNEQF
TRBJ2-6	TRBV10-3	AISESNGPGRQAGANVLT
TRBJ1-2	TRBV6-2/TRBV6-3	ASSLLNGNYGYT
TRBJ1-2	TRBV19	ASSMTDYGYT
TRBJ2-5	TRBV19	ASRGAAQETQY
TRBJ2-1	TRBV20-1	SARVASGIFEQF
TRBJ2-5	TRBV20-1	SPIGDYQETQY
TRBJ2-1	TRBV7-2	ASSYLAGVYNEQF
TRBJ1-5	TRBV28	ARSSNGGHQPQH
TRBJ2-3	TRBV7-9	ASSPMTGTGVTDTQY
TRBJ1-4	TRBV5-1	ASSTGAGTGGEKLF
TRBJ2-5	TRBV28	ASSLVGGGKTQY